A single sample gave rise to the 13 T cell receptor beta chains below, sequenced in a study of T cells after yellow fever vaccination. TCRdb analysed the 5' RACE reads with MiXCR anew, one entry per CDR3 protein. The data hold some 29,000 distinct CDR3 sequences, with more than 5% observed a single time. Sample: CD8+ T cells sorted from PBMCs, taken 10 days after the yellow fever booster vaccination. Receptor source: a man aged 25-40 years who received the YFV17D yellow fever vaccine.

Ten or more counts support this clonotype. The rearrangement joins TRBV7-6 to TRBJ2-2; 10 positions match TRBD2. This CDR3 region has 15 residues. Germline assignment: CDR1 SGHVS and CDR2 FNYEAQ. The V gene end was trimmed by 5 bases and the J gene end by 4 bases; junction bases not matched to a gene: 4. CDR3 region: CASSTRTSGTGELFF. The CDR3 DNA follows: TGTGCCAGCAGCACTCGGACTAGCGGCACCGGGGAGCTGTTTTTT.

This clonotype was observed at least ten times. The chain links TRBV10-3 to TRBJ2-3; 8 bases are shared with TRBD1. The germline V gene encodes CDR1 ENHRY and CDR2 SYGVKD. V shed 7 bases, J shed 2 bases, and the junction held 5 bases outside the gene matches. This CDR3 is built from 14 residues. In DNA, the CDR3 is TGTGCCATCACCAAGACAGGGGCCACAGATACGCAGTATTTT. This gives the protein CAITKTGATDTQYF.

This chain connects TRBV9 to TRBJ2-7; no clear D. The CDR3 is made up of 14 amino acids. Germline V lookup: CDR1 SGDLS, CDR2 YYNGEE. Trimming cost V 4 bases and J 2 bases, with 13 bases left between them. The DNA for the CDR3 is TGTGCCAGCAGCCCAGAGCAGCGAACCTACGAGCAGTACTTC. Protein sequence: CASSPEQRTYEQYF.

This clonotype was counted at least ten times. The chain carries TRBV14 and TRBJ2-1; possibly TRBD1 or TRBD2 for D (5 bases each). V lost 4 bases, J lost 6 bases, and 16 bases lay in between. This CDR3 comprises 15 residues. Germline V gene sequence: CDR1 SGHDN, CDR2 FVKESK. CDR3 residues: CASSPLGDLSNEQFF. DNA for the CDR3: TGTGCCAGCAGCCCCCTGGGGGATTTGTCCAATGAGCAGTTCTTC.

This clonotype was observed many times. The CDR3 here is CSAQGARHGELFF. In DNA form, the CDR3 reads TGCAGTGCTCAAGGAGCACGCCACGGGGAGCTGTTTTTT. This chain connects TRBV20-1 to TRBJ2-2; unclear D gene. V was cut by 5 bases and J by 7 bases, with 14 bases left in between. From germline, CDR1 is DFQATT and CDR2 SNEGSKA (reference sequence). The CDR3 totals 13 residues.

In this sample, this clonotype turned up many times. This chain joins TRBV4-3 and TRBJ2-1; 8 bases map to TRBD2. This CDR3 region has 19 residues. The V gene end was trimmed by 0 bases and the J gene end by 0 bases; junction bases not matched to a gene: 10. The germline CDR1 and CDR2 sequences are LGHNA and YSLEER. The CDR3 reads CASSQEDAGLVHSYNEQFF. CDR3 coding DNA: TGCGCCAGCAGCCAAGAGGACGCGGGACTAGTTCACTCCTACAATGAGCAGTTCTTC.

This clonotype was picked up many times. Here the CDR3 DNA reads TGTGCCACCAGGGAAAGACGGGCCCAAAGGTCCTTACTGTTTTTT. As protein: CATRERRAQRSLLFF. The chain uses TRBV15 and TRBJ1-4; D ambiguous. The germline V gene has CDR1 LNHNV and CDR2 YYDKDF (reference sequence). CDR3 length: 15 residues. V lost 6 bases, J lost 13 bases, and 24 bases lay in between.

This clonotype was seen many times. The chain employs TRBV6-5 and TRBJ1-2, with D maybe TRBD1 (6 bases). V gave up 6 bases and J gave up 6 bases, with 14 bases separating them. The V gene's germline CDR1 is MNHEY and CDR2 SVGAGI. The CDR3 has 13 residues. The CDR3 is CASSLAGANGYTF. CDR3 in DNA: TGTGCCAGCAGCCTGGCAGGGGCCAATGGCTACACCTTC.

This clonotype was recorded many times. The V call is TRBV18, the J call TRBJ2-1, with D perhaps matching TRBD1 or TRBD2 (6 bases each). The CDR3 extends over 12 amino acids. Trimming removed 4 bases from V and 9 bases from J, with 10 bases in between. In germline, CDR1 is KGHSH, CDR2 LQKENI. This CDR3 is CASSQGGSEQFF. The DNA for the CDR3 is TGTGCCAGCTCACAAGGGGGGAGTGAGCAGTTCTTC.

The chain links TRBV12-3 or TRBV12-4 to TRBJ1-3, with 11 bases matching TRBD1. The junction had 2 bases not matched to a gene; V was cut back by 6 bases and J by 4 bases. CDR3 length equals 14 residues. This CDR3 is CASRDRGLGNTIYF. The CDR3 DNA is TGTGCCAGCAGGGACAGGGGGCTCGGAAACACCATATATTTT.

This clonotype was seen at least ten times. The rearrangement links TRBV7-9 to TRBJ2-7; the D call may be TRBD1 or TRBD2 (5 bases each). V lost 5 bases and J lost 3, with 14 bases in between. The CDR3 runs to 14 residues. Looked up from germline, CDR1 is SEHNR and CDR2 is FQNEAQ (reference sequence). The DNA of the CDR3 is TGTGCCAGCAGCCTACGGGACCGCAACTACGAGCAGTACTTC. Translated: CASSLRDRNYEQYF.

J is TRBJ2-3 and V is TRBV3-1; D uncertain. There are 12 residues in the CDR3. In germline, CDR1 is LGHDT, CDR2 YNNKEL (reference sequence). Trimming removed 1 base at V and 4 bases at J, with 3 bases between. The CDR3 sequence: CASSQGADTQYF. As DNA, the CDR3 is TGTGCCAGCAGCCAAGGAGCAGATACGCAGTATTTT.

This clonotype was observed a handful of times. V usage is TRBV10-3 and J usage is TRBJ2-1; a possible D gene is TRBD1 (6 bases). The CDR3 is 16 residues long. V shed 6 bases and J shed 8 bases, with 23 bases lying between them. The germline gives CDR1 ENHRY, CDR2 SYGVKD. The CDR3 reads CAISGYGLGPGDEQFF. The DNA for the CDR3 is TGTGCCATCAGCGGATACGGACTCGGGCCAGGGGATGAGCAGTTCTTC.